This T cell receptor (beta chain) was documented in a study of glioma-infiltrating T cells after dendritic cell vaccination. Study summary: Glioblastoma patients came from Phase I and II dendritic cell vaccination trials. Treatment, given 2003 to 2012, was autologous tumor lysate-pulsed dendritic cell vaccination. Autologous tumor lysate was loaded overnight onto monocyte-derived dendritic cells grown seven days with IL-4 and GM-CSF.

The CDR3 has 17 residues. The ends lost 1 base at V and 4 bases at J; junction bases unmatched: 10. CDR1 is MGHRA and CDR2 is YSYEKL in the germline V gene. In the case of this clone: Its antigen remains unidentified.

Profiled with immunoSEQ multiplex PCR; TCRdb holds only in-frame clones, not every one. This table holds under 130,000 clones, roughly 80% found once. Study conclusions and caveats: No direct clonality-survival link was found; a diverse polyclonal response may matter.

This specimen was blood, taken before dendritic cell vaccination. This rearrangement joins TRBV4-1 to TRBJ1-1, with TRBD1 matching 9 bases. The sequence came from a human donor with glioblastoma. CDR3 in amino acids: CASSQGDRVLGRTEAFF. The CDR3 coding sequence is TGCGCCAGCAGCCAAGGGGACAGGGTTTTGGGTCGCACTGAAGCTTTCTTT.